This T cell receptor (beta chain) appears in the sequencing data of a study of blood T cell repertoires in COVID-19. Study at large: Samples of COVID-19 (acute and convalescent) were obtained from the United States, Italy and Spain.

In the 2 weeks before study entry, exposed participants met a COVID-19 case, which was PCR-confirmed or clinician-diagnosed. Original handling: Researchers report that nucleated cell counts were estimated from reference gene primer amplification. Some clones are missing from TCRdb's copy, which holds only in-frame ones; the method was immunoSEQ multiplex PCR. Clonal size and the V and J genes are those of that table, whereas D and trimming came from the DNA. The sample has 350,000 to 500,000 clones, 88% seen once. The V gene's germline CDR1 is SGHVS and CDR2 FNYEAQ. The ends lost 5 bases at V and 4 bases at J; junction bases unmatched: 7. The CDR3 is 15 residues long.

The sequencing input was PBMCs or T cells enriched from blood (not recorded which). The origin of this receptor is a woman aged 18-35 years who had been exposed to COVID-19. V gene TRBV7-6 combines with J gene TRBJ2-1, with 8 nucleotides matching TRBD2. The CDR3 DNA sequence: TGTGCCAGCAGCCCCGTCGGCGGGGGGTACAATGAGCAGTTCTTC. This sequence encodes CASSPVGGGYNEQFF.